This TCR beta chain was observed in a study of cytomegalovirus exposure and HLA in healthy donors. Study results and caveats: Another analysis was done later, and it associated 16,951 TCR beta sequences with HLA alleles at 0.05 false discovery rate. According to a later analysis, donors in an Asian-associated ancestry cluster reportedly had fewer N-insertions than the roughly 670-donor mean. A later analysis showed that HLA-associated TCR beta chains had undergone more clonal expansion than equally common others.

The primer mix had 60 Vbeta and 13 Jbeta primers. Clones were read by immunoSEQ multiplex PCR, and TCRdb kept only the in-frame ones, dropping some. In the table there are about 82,000 clones, roughly 72% of which are singletons. Regarding this clone: The antigen is undetermined.

Trimming pared 6 bases from V and 4 bases from J, leaving 18 bases between. This CDR3 region has 16 residues. Germline loops: CDR1 LNHDA, CDR2 SQIVND (reference sequence). The chain recombines TRBV19 with TRBJ1-4; D unresolved. The specimen sequenced was PBMCs. This TCR was recovered from a man aged 25-40 years in good health and CMV-seropositive. CDR3 sequence: CASSLPSGRDNEKLFF. CDR3 sequence (DNA): TGTGCCAGTAGCCTCCCCTCCGGGCGGGATAATGAAAAACTGTTTTTT.